Below, 12 T cell receptor beta chains from the same sample are listed, as sequenced in a study of T cells in Graves' hyperthyroidism and ophthalmopathy. Using RNA transcripts as the source, TCR beta CDR3 regions were amplified. HTBI primers drove first-round RT-PCR of the TCR CDR3. TCRdb re-called the multiplex PCR reads with MiXCR, one entry per CDR3 protein. The sample lists roughly 560,000 distinct CDR3 sequences; about 15% were seen once. The sample consisted of blood. Source of these receptors: a woman between 40 and 55 years old with Graves' ophthalmopathy.

The chain has TRBV4-3 and TRBJ2-7, with 10 nucleotides matching TRBD2. Per germline, CDR1 LGHNA and CDR2 YSLEER. This CDR3 region has 18 residues. The junction had 11 bases not matched to a gene; V was cut back by 0 bases and J by 3 bases. Written as DNA, the CDR3 is TGCGCCAGCAGCCAAGATAGGGGGCTAGCGGGAGAGGGCTACGAGCAGTACTTC. It yields the protein CASSQDRGLAGEGYEQYF.

This clonotype was recorded many times. The DNA for the CDR3 is TGCAGCGTTGGGGAAGGGGGGCTCGATAACACTGAAGCTTTCTTT. It encodes CSVGEGGLDNTEAFF. The chain recombines TRBV29-1 with TRBJ1-1; maybe TRBD1 (6 bases). The V gene lost 4 bases and the J gene lost 2 bases, with 17 bases spanning the gap. This CDR3 comprises 15 residues. Germline V gene data show CDR1 as SQVTM and CDR2 as ANQGSEA.

This clonotype was found many times. This chain links TRBV5-1 with TRBJ2-7; 8 positions match TRBD1. The CDR3 loop spans 15 amino acids. The germline V gene has CDR1 SGHRS and CDR2 YFSETQ. Unmatched junction bases numbered 9, after V lost 7 bases and J lost 0 bases. The CDR3 DNA reads as TGCGCCAGCGGGACAGGACAGGCGTCCTCCTACGAGCAGTACTTC. Encoded protein: CASGTGQASSYEQYF.

This clonotype was picked up a small number of times. In this CDR3 the conserved last residue, phenylalanine or tryptophan, is missing, so a read error is likely. The rearrangement uses TRBV7-2 and TRBJ1-2; tentatively, D is TRBD1 (5 bases). The CDR3 contains 14 residues. The ends were cut back, 11 bases at V and 0 bases at J, with 16 bases in the middle. From germline, CDR1 is SGHTA and CDR2 FQGNSA. The CDR3 DNA sequence: TGTGCCTCCGGGGGGGGTTTAGCTAACTATGGCTACACCCTC. It is translated as CASGGGLANYGYTL.

This clonotype has at least ten counts. The V call is TRBV10-3, the J call TRBJ1-3, with D uncertain. CDR3 length: 13 residues. Trimming stripped 4 bases from V and 3 bases from J, with 7 bases between. CDR1 ENHRY and CDR2 SYGVKD come from the germline V gene. The CDR3 reads CAISGTFGNTIYF. The DNA for the CDR3 is TGTGCCATCAGTGGAACATTTGGAAACACCATATATTTT.

This rearrangement joins TRBV6-1 to TRBJ2-7; D possibly corresponds to TRBD2 (5 bases). V was cut by 3 bases and J by 6 bases, with 15 bases left in between. This CDR3 spans 14 amino acids. In germline, CDR1 is MNHNS, CDR2 SASEGT. CDR3 DNA: TGTGCCAGCAGTGATGGAGGAACGGCGGGCGAGCAGTACTTC. Protein: CASSDGGTAGEQYF.

This rearrangement joins TRBV14 to TRBJ2-7; 7 bases map to TRBD2. Germline loops: CDR1 SGHDN, CDR2 FVKESK. The trim removed 1 base at V and 2 bases at J, leaving 23 bases unmatched. CDR3 length: 21 residues. As DNA, the CDR3 is TGTGCCAGCAGCCAAGGCCTGTGGTCGGCGGGAGAGGTCCCACCACCCTACGAGCAGTACTTC. Its translation is CASSQGLWSAGEVPPPYEQYF.

This clonotype has a count of ten or more. V and J are TRBV6-2 or TRBV6-3 and TRBJ1-5; no definite D call. The germline CDR1 and CDR2 sequences are MNHEY and SVGEGT. V was shortened by 0 bases and J by 13 bases, with 10 bases between the two germline ends. This CDR3 spans 12 amino acids. In DNA, the CDR3 is TGTGCCAGCAGTTACTCGGGATTGGGTCAGCATTTT. This sequence encodes CASSYSGLGQHF.

In this sample, this clonotype turned up many times. The J gene is TRBJ2-7, the V gene TRBV4-3; perhaps TRBD2 as D (6 bases). Germline lookup yields CDR1 LGHNA and CDR2 YSLEER. The CDR3 has 13 amino acids. V lost 0 bases and J lost 7, with 10 bases in between. In DNA form, the CDR3 reads TGCGCCAGCAGCCAAGATGCAGGGAGGGAGCAGTACTTC. Protein sequence: CASSQDAGREQYF.

The J gene is TRBJ1-3, the V gene TRBV7-9; 7 bases fit TRBD1. CDR3 length: 15 amino acids. The V gene's germline CDR1 is SEHNR and CDR2 FQNEAQ (reference sequence). Trimming at V came to 2 bases and at J to 3 bases, leaving 4 bases not matched to a gene. This CDR3 reads CASSLQGEFGNTIYF. The CDR3 region has the DNA TGTGCCAGCAGCTTACAGGGGGAGTTTGGAAACACCATATATTTT.

This clonotype was recorded many times. CDR3 DNA: TGTGCCAGCAGTTACCACCCAGGGATGAACACTGAAGCTTTCTTT. This sequence encodes CASSYHPGMNTEAFF. The V and J genes are TRBV6-2 or TRBV6-3 and TRBJ1-1; D perhaps matches TRBD1 (5 bases). CDR3 length equals 15 residues. Germline V lookup: CDR1 MNHEY, CDR2 SVGEGT. Trimming took 2 bases from V and 0 from J, leaving 10 bases between them.

In its sample, this clonotype was seen many times. This chain joins TRBV28 and TRBJ1-3; D unresolved. CDR3 length: 16 residues. V shed 2 bases and J shed 1 base, with 12 bases lying between them. Germline V lookup: CDR1 MDHEN, CDR2 SYDVKM. The CDR3 DNA sequence: TGTGCCAGCAGTTTAAATTACCCGGGGTCTGGAAACACCATATATTTT. It yields the protein CASSLNYPGSGNTIYF. The entire variable domain, with the rest obtained from reference TRBV28 and TRBJ1-3, is as follows: DVKVTQSSRYLVKRTGEKVFLECVQDMDHENMFWYRQDPGLGLRLIYFSYDVKMKEKGDIPEGYSVSREKKERFSLILESASTNQTSMYLCASSLNYPGSGNTIYFGEGSWLTVV.